A single TCR beta chain is shown here with its context. Sequencing was performed with immunoSEQ multiplex PCR; in TCRdb, only in-frame clones are kept and a portion is missing. In the table there are tens of thousands of clones, about 87% of which are singletons. V gave up 1 base and J gave up 6 bases, with 11 bases separating them. This CDR3 has 14 residues. Germline V CDR1 and CDR2: SGHTA, FQGNSA. The data stem from a study of control samples from healthy donors and cancer patients. The chain recombines TRBV7-2 with TRBJ2-3, with D possibly called TRBD1 or TRBD2 (6 bases each). This receptor was taken from an older woman in good health. Sequenced input: blood. The CDR3 loop reads CASSLEGGWDTQYF. CDR3 coding DNA: TGTGCCAGCAGCTTAGAGGGGGGATGGGATACGCAGTATTTT.